This T cell receptor (beta chain) was identified in a study of regulatory T cells in long-lasting Graves disease. Time point indicated: newly diagnosed GD, antithyroid drugs for less than 3 months. Generation of the TCR library employed RNA extracted from PBMCs. Arm-PCR with iRepertoire HTBI primers amplified the CDR3 regions for these TCR beta libraries. TCRdb fed the multiplex PCR reads into MiXCR, producing one record per CDR3 protein. The profile shows around 450,000 distinct CDR3 sequences, 15% to 20% of them singletons. This clonotype was seen only a few times. The germline gives CDR1 SGHRS, CDR2 YFSETQ. This CDR3 is built from 16 residues. V lost 4 bases and J lost 3, with 20 bases in between. These data were likewise used in another study, on T cells in Graves' hyperthyroidism and ophthalmopathy.

The sequenced sample was peripheral blood mononuclear cells (PBMCs), obtained at new diagnosis, from a patient treated with antithyroid drugs. The sequence came from a man aged 40-50 years with Graves disease. The chain uses TRBV5-1 and TRBJ2-7; D not resolved. Here the CDR3 reads CASSPSSGPPRYEQYF. In nucleotides, the CDR3 is TGCGCCAGCAGCCCCTCGTCAGGACCTCCACGCTACGAGCAGTACTTC.